These 25 T cell receptor beta chains were all obtained from the same sample, sequenced in a study of neoadjuvant anti-PD-1 for oral cavity cancer (dated by TCRdb to the early 2020s). The protocol used for the library was the immunoSEQ multiplex PCR assay. TCRdb limited this immuneACCESS table to in-frame rearrangements with V and J called. A share of clones is missing; checked studies link under half to unresolved V genes, and the rest is unexplained. The sample table records just under 70,000 clones; approximately 85% of these occur just once. The ten biggest clones cover less than 4% of the sample. The time point label of this sample denotes: after neoadjuvant nivolumab, at surgical resection. The sample was PBMCs, taken after nivolumab (anti-PD-1) treatment. Receptors originate from a person aged 40-85 years with oral cavity squamous cell carcinoma.

This rearrangement joins TRBV7-8 to TRBJ1-3; unclear D gene. This CDR3 contains 14 residues. Deletions cut 3 bases from V and 2 bases from J, with 8 bases between. CDR1 SGHVS and CDR2 FQNEAQ come from the germline V gene. In DNA form, the CDR3 reads TGTGCCAGCAGCTTCCAAGGGACTGGAAACACCATATATTTT. It yields the protein CASSFQGTGNTIYF.

This clone was observed once. The V call is TRBV30, the J call TRBJ2-3; the D is unclear. Looked up from germline, CDR1 is GTSNPN and CDR2 is SVGIG (reference sequence). CDR3 size: 12 residues. Deletions cut 1 base from V and 4 bases from J, with 6 bases between. The CDR3 loop is CAWSASPDTQYF. The CDR3 nucleotides read TGTGCCTGGAGTGCATCGCCAGATACGCAGTATTTT.

CDR3 nucleotides: TGTGCCAGCAGTGAAAACACAGACCTCCTAGGCTACACCTTC. Protein product: CASSENTDLLGYTF. The J gene is TRBJ1-2, the V gene TRBV2; D ambiguous. Germline V gene sequence: CDR1 SNHLY, CDR2 FYNNEI. The CDR3 spans 14 residues. Trimming took off 2 bases at V and 8 bases at J, with 15 bases between the two ends.

V usage is TRBV5-1 and J usage is TRBJ1-2; no clear D gene. V was trimmed by 0 bases and J by 0 bases, leaving 6 bases between them. This CDR3 has 14 residues. Germline loops: CDR1 SGHRS, CDR2 YFSETQ. For the CDR3, the DNA is TGCGCCAGCAGCTTGGTACCAGCTAACTATGGCTACACCTTC. This sequence encodes CASSLVPANYGYTF.

J is TRBJ2-7 and V is TRBV2, with TRBD2 matching over 7 bases. V shed 3 bases, J shed 2 bases, and the junction held 4 bases outside the gene matches. Germline loops: CDR1 SNHLY, CDR2 FYNNEI. The length of the CDR3 is 14 residues. CDR3 in amino acids: CASSDSSGTYEQYF. The DNA for the CDR3 is TGTGCCAGCAGTGACTCTAGCGGTACCTACGAGCAGTACTTC. Together with reference TRBV2 and TRBJ2-7, the CDR3 gives the full variable domain: EPEVTQTPSHQVTQMGQEVILRCVPISNHLYFYWYRQILGQKVEFLVSFYNNEISEKSEIFDDQFSVERPDGSNFTLKIRSTKLEDSAMYFCASSDSSGTYEQYFGPGTRLTVT.

The genes are TRBV11-3 and TRBJ2-1; 7 positions agree with TRBD1. Germline V gene data show CDR1 as SGHNT and CDR2 as YENEEA. Losses at the gene ends were 2 bases for V and 5 bases for J; bases not matched to a gene: 9. This CDR3 has 16 residues. CDR3 region: CASSLKTGDRNNEQFF. CDR3 DNA sequence: TGTGCCAGCAGCTTAAAAACAGGGGATAGGAACAATGAGCAGTTCTTC.

CDR3 sequence reads: CASSSTGFTGELFF. For the CDR3, the DNA is TGTGCCAGCAGTTCGACCGGATTCACCGGGGAGCTGTTTTTT. The chain links TRBV27 to TRBJ2-2, with D hard to call. The CDR3 has 14 residues. Germline CDR1 and CDR2: MNHEY and SMNVEV (reference sequence). Trimming pared 4 bases from V and 4 bases from J, leaving 10 bases between.

The chain has TRBV30 and TRBJ1-1; weak D call: TRBD1 (6 bases). Germline CDR1 and CDR2: GTSNPN and SVGIG (reference sequence). V gave up 2 bases and J gave up 1 base, with 8 bases separating them. This CDR3 has 13 amino acids. CDR3 in DNA: TGTGCCTGGAGTCAGACAGGGAACACTGAAGCTTTCTTT. Translation gives CAWSQTGNTEAFF.

This clone was recorded only once. The chain is built from TRBV7-9 and TRBJ1-2; 9 bases fit TRBD1. Germline-derived CDR1 and CDR2 are SEHNR and FQNEAQ (reference sequence). This CDR3 has 14 amino acids. V was clipped by 6 bases and J by 8 bases; unmatched bases: 10. CDR3 nucleotides: TGTGCCAGCAGTTTAACACAGGGGGCCGAAGGCTACACCTTC. Its protein product is CASSLTQGAEGYTF.

CDR3 protein: CSVEERPAGGGRGYTF. DNA of the CDR3: TGCAGCGTTGAAGAACGGCCGGCAGGGGGCGGTCGTGGCTACACCTTC. The rearrangement links TRBV29-1 to TRBJ1-2, with 8 bases lining up with TRBD1. Unmatched junction bases numbered 13, after V lost 0 bases and J lost 7 bases. The CDR3 has 16 residues. Per the germline V gene, CDR1 is SQVTM and CDR2 is ANQGSEA.

The chain links TRBV11-2 to TRBJ2-7; 8 bases are a match to TRBD2. V lost 9 bases to trimming and J lost 6 bases; unmatched junction nucleotides: 7. The length of the CDR3 is 12 residues. The germline V gene encodes CDR1 SGHAT and CDR2 FQNNGV. This CDR3 is CASVGGAGEQYF. The CDR3 DNA is TGTGCCAGTGTCGGGGGGGCTGGCGAGCAGTACTTC.

The chain uses TRBV7-9 and TRBJ2-7; D unresolved. V was clipped by 1 base and J by 3 bases, with 10 bases between them. Germline V gene data show CDR1 as SEHNR and CDR2 as FQNEAQ (reference sequence). This CDR3 region has 14 residues. The CDR3, as DNA: TGTGCCAGCAGCTTAGGTACAGCCGACTACGAGCAGTACTTC. This gives the protein CASSLGTADYEQYF.

The V call is TRBV6-5, the J call TRBJ1-2, with TRBD1 matching 9 bases. Germline CDR1 is MNHEY and CDR2 is SVGAGI. The CDR3 extends over 15 amino acids. V dropped 5 bases and J dropped 4; count of bases not matched to a gene: 8. The CDR3 bases are TGTGCCAGCAGTCCCCGACAGGGGGGGGGCTATGGCTACACCTTC. Translated, it gives CASSPRQGGGYGYTF.

V gene TRBV5-1 combines with J gene TRBJ1-3; the D gene is possibly TRBD1 (5 bases). Germline V lookup: CDR1 SGHRS, CDR2 YFSETQ. V gave up 3 bases and J gave up 0 bases, with 13 bases separating them. The CDR3 totals 16 residues. The CDR3 loop is CASSSGPSFSGNTIYF. For the CDR3, the DNA is TGCGCCAGCAGCTCGGGGCCTTCTTTCTCTGGAAACACCATATATTTT. The full variable domain, rest sourced from reference TRBV5-1 and TRBJ1-3, is KAGVTQTPRYLIKTRGQQVTLSCSPISGHRSVSWYQQTPGQGLQFLFEYFSETQRNKGNFPGRFSGRQFSNSRSEMNVSTLELGDSALYLCASSSGPSFSGNTIYFGEGSWLTVV.

V and J are TRBV6-1 and TRBJ2-2; 10 bases line up with TRBD2. The CDR3 is 17 amino acids. Looked up from germline, CDR1 is MNHNS and CDR2 is SASEGT. The V gene end was trimmed by 6 bases and the J gene end by 9 bases; junction bases not matched to a gene: 16. The CDR3 is CASRERLAGTRGRELFF. DNA for the CDR3: TGTGCCAGCAGGGAAAGACTAGCGGGCACCCGGGGACGGGAGCTGTTTTTT.

The chain employs TRBV10-3 and TRBJ2-3; TRBD2 matches at 9 bases. The CDR3 extends over 14 amino acids. Germline V gene sequence: CDR1 ENHRY, CDR2 SYGVKD. J lost 2 bases, V lost 4 bases, and 1 base had no gene match. Here the CDR3 reads CAISGLAVTDTQYF. For the CDR3, the DNA is TGTGCCATCAGTGGACTAGCGGTCACAGATACGCAGTATTTT.

The chain combines TRBV2 with TRBJ2-1; the D gene is possibly TRBD1 (6 bases). The CDR3 is 15 amino acids. V lost 6 bases and J 2 bases, leaving 14 bases between the germline ends. Germline loops: CDR1 SNHLY, CDR2 FYNNEI. Here the CDR3 reads CASREQGGTYNEQFF. For the CDR3, the DNA is TGTGCCAGCAGGGAACAGGGTGGAACCTACAATGAGCAGTTCTTC.

The rearrangement uses TRBV6-5 and TRBJ1-2, with D perhaps matching TRBD1 (5 bases). V dropped 8 bases and J dropped 4 bases, with 11 bases sitting between them. Germline V gene lookup returns CDR1 MNHEY and CDR2 SVGAGI. There are 12 residues in the CDR3. The CDR3, as DNA: TGTGCCAGCGGGACCCGAGTCTATGGCTACACCTTC. This encodes CASGTRVYGYTF.

V gene TRBV19 combines with J gene TRBJ1-2; the D gene is possibly TRBD1 (5 bases). Germline CDR1 is LNHDA and CDR2 is SQIVND (reference sequence). V was clipped by 2 bases and J by 5 bases, with 15 bases between them. The CDR3 extends over 15 amino acids. CDR3 sequence reads: CASSIRGAGTYGYTF. CDR3 nucleotides: TGTGCCAGTAGTATAAGAGGGGCCGGGACTTATGGCTACACCTTC.

CDR3 nucleotide sequence: TGTGCCAGTAGTTCGGTCTACGCCTACGAGCAGTACTTC. Amino acids: CASSSVYAYEQYF. This chain connects TRBV19 to TRBJ2-7; D uncertain. The CDR3 length is 13 residues. The germline V and J ends were trimmed by 5 bases and 2 bases, with 10 bases remaining between them. Per the germline V gene, CDR1 is LNHDA and CDR2 is SQIVND (reference sequence). The complete variable domain, with remaining parts taken from reference TRBV19 and TRBJ2-7, reads DGGITQSPKYLFRKEGQNVTLSCEQNLNHDAMYWYRQDPGQGLRLIYYSQIVNDFQKGDIAEGYSVSREKKESFPLTVTSAQKNPTAFYLCASSSVYAYEQYFGPGTRLTVT.

This clone has just one count. V is TRBV9 and J is TRBJ1-2, with D perhaps matching TRBD1 (5 bases). CDR1 and CDR2 from the germline V gene are SGDLS and YYNGEE. Deletions cut 8 bases from V and 4 bases from J, with 12 bases between. The CDR3 loop spans 12 amino acids. Written as DNA, the CDR3 is TGTGCCAGTTCCGGGGCCTCCTATGGCTACACCTTC. Amino acids: CASSGASYGYTF.

The rearrangement uses TRBV5-8 and TRBJ1-3; D is unclear. Trimming removed 1 base from V and 0 bases from J, with 17 bases in between. The CDR3 consists of 18 residues. The germline gives CDR1 SGHTS, CDR2 YDEGEE. CDR3 protein: CASSLPRLIWSSGNTIYF. The CDR3 DNA is TGTGCCAGCAGCTTGCCCCGACTTATTTGGAGCTCTGGAAACACCATATATTTT.

CDR3 protein: CASSERGTGVYEQYF. In DNA form, the CDR3 reads TGTGCCAGCAGTGAACGCGGGACAGGGGTTTACGAGCAGTACTTC. J is TRBJ2-7 and V is TRBV6-1; 10 nucleotides match TRBD1. V gave up 2 bases and J gave up 4 bases; unmatched junction bases: 5. The V gene's germline CDR1 is MNHNS and CDR2 SASEGT. This CDR3 spans 15 amino acids.

The rearrangement uses TRBV10-2 and TRBJ1-2, with D unclear. The CDR3 totals 14 residues. The V gene's germline CDR1 is WSHSY and CDR2 SAAADI. Trimming removed 8 bases from V and 4 bases from J, with 17 bases in between. The CDR3 spells CASCFQLAGYGYTF. CDR3 DNA: TGCGCCAGCTGTTTCCAACTTGCGGGCTATGGCTACACCTTC.

This chain joins TRBV5-1 and TRBJ2-7, with 10 bases identical to TRBD2. In germline, CDR1 is SGHRS, CDR2 YFSETQ. After removal of 0 bases from V and 0 bases from J, the junction contained 6 bases not matched to a gene. CDR3 size: 17 residues. The CDR3 nucleotides read TGCGCCAGCAGCTTGGGTTTGGGACTAGCGAGCTCCTACGAGCAGTACTTC. Its protein is CASSLGLGLASSYEQYF.